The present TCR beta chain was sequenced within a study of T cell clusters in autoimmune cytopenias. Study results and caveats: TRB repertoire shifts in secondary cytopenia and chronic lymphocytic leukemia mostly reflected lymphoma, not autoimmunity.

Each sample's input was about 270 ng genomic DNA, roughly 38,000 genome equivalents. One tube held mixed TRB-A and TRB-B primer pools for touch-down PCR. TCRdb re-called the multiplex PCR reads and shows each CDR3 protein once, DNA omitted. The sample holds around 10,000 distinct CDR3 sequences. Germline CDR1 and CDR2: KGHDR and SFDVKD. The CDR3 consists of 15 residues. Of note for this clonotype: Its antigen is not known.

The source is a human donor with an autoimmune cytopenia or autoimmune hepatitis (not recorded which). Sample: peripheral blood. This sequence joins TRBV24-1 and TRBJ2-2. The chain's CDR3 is CATSDFNRDTGELFF.